A selection of T cell receptor beta chains follows, all from one sample in a study of human T cells and chemical hapten exposure. Each CDR3 protein is one row after TCRdb ran MiXCR on the RACE reads. The data hold about 65,000 distinct CDR3 sequences, with about 5.7% observed a single time. The sample consisted of whole blood. These receptors came from a female donor in good health. Some clones in this sample may be carry-over from other donors' samples. CDR3s include the opening cysteine and the closing phenylalanine or tryptophan. Each record gives: CDR3 DNA, CDR3 protein, J gene, V gene, clone size, D gene, CDR3 length. The D gene is left open where the match is weak. Expanded clones are given a class, and other clones once, few, many or no size at all.

cdr3_nt: TGTGCCAGCACCGTTCTAGCGACGTCCTACAATGAGCAGTTCTTC; cdr3_aa: CASTVLATSYNEQFF; j_call: TRBJ2-1; v_call: TRBV12-3/TRBV12-4; clone_size: many; d_call: NA; cdr3_length: 15
cdr3_nt: TGTGCCAGCAGCACAGACAGGGACAATGAGCAGTTCTTC; cdr3_aa: CASSTDRDNEQFF; j_call: TRBJ2-1; v_call: TRBV9; clone_size: NA; d_call: TRBD1; cdr3_length: 13
cdr3_nt: TGTGCCAGCAGCTTAGCAGGGGGCAGGTTTTTTTACACCGGGGAGCTGTTTTTT; cdr3_aa: CASSLAGGRFFYTGELFF; j_call: TRBJ2-2; v_call: TRBV13; clone_size: many; d_call: TRBD1; cdr3_length: 18
cdr3_nt: TGCAGTGTCACCCGCTCAGGACAGGGGAATGAAAAACTGTTTTTT; cdr3_aa: CSVTRSGQGNEKLFF; j_call: TRBJ1-4; v_call: TRBV20-1; clone_size: NA; d_call: TRBD1; cdr3_length: 15
cdr3_nt: TGTGCCAGCAGCTTGTGGGACACACAAGAGACCCAGTACTTC; cdr3_aa: CASSLWDTQETQYF; j_call: TRBJ2-5; v_call: TRBV7-3; clone_size: many; d_call: NA; cdr3_length: 14
cdr3_nt: TGCGCCAGCAGCCAACCCGGGACTAGGAGCCCAGATACGCAGTATTTT; cdr3_aa: CASSQPGTRSPDTQYF; j_call: TRBJ2-3; v_call: TRBV4-1; clone_size: many; d_call: TRBD2; cdr3_length: 16
cdr3_nt: TGTGCCAGCAGTGAAGCGAACTGGTCCGGGACAGAAGAGACCCAGTACTTC; cdr3_aa: CASSEANWSGTEETQYF; j_call: TRBJ2-5; v_call: TRBV2; clone_size: few; d_call: TRBD1; cdr3_length: 17
cdr3_nt: TGTGCCAGCAGCTTAAGAGGTCTAGGTGGCTACACCTTC; cdr3_aa: CASSLRGLGGYTF; j_call: TRBJ1-2; v_call: TRBV13; clone_size: few; d_call: NA; cdr3_length: 13
cdr3_nt: TGTGCCAGCAGTTCCACAGTGTATAGCAATCAGCCCCAGCATTTT; cdr3_aa: CASSSTVYSNQPQHF; j_call: TRBJ1-5; v_call: TRBV6-5; clone_size: NA; d_call: NA; cdr3_length: 15
cdr3_nt: TGTGCCAGCCGCCAGACACCCTATGGCTACACCTTC; cdr3_aa: CASRQTPYGYTF; j_call: TRBJ1-2; v_call: TRBV2; clone_size: few; d_call: NA; cdr3_length: 12
cdr3_nt: TGTGCCAGCACAGTAGGCTACGAGCAGTACTTC; cdr3_aa: CASTVGYEQYF; j_call: TRBJ2-7; v_call: TRBV28; clone_size: many; d_call: NA; cdr3_length: 11
cdr3_nt: TGTGCCACCGCGTTGGGGGGGACAGGGGGTGGGGCTTTCTTT; cdr3_aa: CATALGGTGGGAFF; j_call: TRBJ1-1; v_call: TRBV27; clone_size: few; d_call: TRBD1; cdr3_length: 14
cdr3_nt: TGTGCCAGCAGCTCTTCGGACCGGGCCTCAGCGGAGCAGTTCTTC; cdr3_aa: CASSSSDRASAEQFF; j_call: TRBJ2-1; v_call: TRBV7-9; clone_size: few; d_call: NA; cdr3_length: 15
cdr3_nt: TGCGCCAGCAGCTTCGGGGGGGATTTTAGAAAACTGTTTTTT; cdr3_aa: CASSFGGDFRKLFF; j_call: TRBJ1-4; v_call: TRBV5-1; clone_size: many; d_call: NA; cdr3_length: 14
cdr3_nt: TGTGCCAGCAGCAAGGGACAGGGATGGACTGAAGCTTTCTTT; cdr3_aa: CASSKGQGWTEAFF; j_call: TRBJ1-1; v_call: TRBV7-9; clone_size: many; d_call: TRBD1; cdr3_length: 14
cdr3_nt: TGTGCCAGCAGCCCCTCATTTGAAGATACGCAGTATTTT; cdr3_aa: CASSPSFEDTQYF; j_call: TRBJ2-3; v_call: TRBV7-8; clone_size: many; d_call: NA; cdr3_length: 13
cdr3_nt: TGTGCCAGCAGTTTAGGACGGGGTCCCTACGAGCAGTACTTC; cdr3_aa: CASSLGRGPYEQYF; j_call: TRBJ2-7; v_call: TRBV12-3/TRBV12-4; clone_size: many; d_call: NA; cdr3_length: 14
cdr3_nt: TGCGCCAGCAGCTTGCGGGAGCTCACAGATACGCAGTATTTT; cdr3_aa: CASSLRELTDTQYF; j_call: TRBJ2-3; v_call: TRBV5-1; clone_size: many; d_call: NA; cdr3_length: 14
cdr3_nt: TGTGCCAGCACCCCTACAGGGCTGGATGGCTACACCTTC; cdr3_aa: CASTPTGLDGYTF; j_call: TRBJ1-2; v_call: TRBV7-9; clone_size: many; d_call: NA; cdr3_length: 13
cdr3_nt: TGTGCCAGCAGCTCGGGACAGGGGGATGGCTACACCTTC; cdr3_aa: CASSSGQGDGYTF; j_call: TRBJ1-2; v_call: TRBV7-3; clone_size: many; d_call: TRBD1; cdr3_length: 13
cdr3_nt: TGCGCCAGCAGCTTGGCCGACAGGGATAATTCACCCCTCCACTTT; cdr3_aa: CASSLADRDNSPLHF; j_call: TRBJ1-6; v_call: TRBV5-1; clone_size: NA; d_call: TRBD1; cdr3_length: 15
cdr3_nt: TGCAGTGCTCGACAGGGGGCGGGCGAGCAGTACTTC; cdr3_aa: CSARQGAGEQYF; j_call: TRBJ2-7; v_call: TRBV20-1; clone_size: many; d_call: TRBD1; cdr3_length: 12
cdr3_nt: TGCAGCGTTGAAGCCAACAGGGGGCCAATGAACACTGAAGCTTTCTTT; cdr3_aa: CSVEANRGPMNTEAFF; j_call: TRBJ1-1; v_call: TRBV29-1; clone_size: many; d_call: TRBD1; cdr3_length: 16
cdr3_nt: TGTGCCAGCAGCCAAGTAGGGGTCCTCGACTTCTCACACCCGGCCGTGTACTTC; cdr3_aa: CASSQVGVLDFSHPAVYF; j_call: TRBJ2-7; v_call: TRBV14; clone_size: few; d_call: NA; cdr3_length: 18
cdr3_nt: TGTGCCAGCAGTGAACAGCTGAACACTGAAGCTTTCTTT; cdr3_aa: CASSEQLNTEAFF; j_call: TRBJ1-1; v_call: TRBV3-1; clone_size: few; d_call: NA; cdr3_length: 13
cdr3_nt: TGTGCCTGGAGTGCCGCATACGAGCAGTACTTC; cdr3_aa: CAWSAAYEQYF; j_call: TRBJ2-7; v_call: TRBV30; clone_size: NA; d_call: NA; cdr3_length: 11
cdr3_nt: TGTGCCAGCAGCCACACAGGGGAGTTGGGAAACATTCAGTACTTC; cdr3_aa: CASSHTGELGNIQYF; j_call: TRBJ2-4; v_call: TRBV3-1; clone_size: many; d_call: TRBD1; cdr3_length: 15
cdr3_nt: TGTGCCAGCAGCTCTCGGACAGGGGAACGCACAGATACGCAGTATTTT; cdr3_aa: CASSSRTGERTDTQYF; j_call: TRBJ2-3; v_call: TRBV7-9; clone_size: many; d_call: TRBD1; cdr3_length: 16